Below are 27 T cell receptor beta chains sequenced from a single sample in a study of blood T cells in healthy people across ages. Next came a second PCR, run for about 6 to 12 cycles, which used a sample-barcoded 5' primer along with a J-beta primer mix. TCRdb processed the 5' RACE reads anew with MiXCR; each CDR3 protein has one entry. The sample contains more than 650,000 distinct CDR3 sequences, over 20% of which appear only once. Sequences were obtained from blood. The receptors here all came from a man between 65 and 85 years old in good health.

The chain uses TRBV4-1 and TRBJ1-1; D possibly corresponds to TRBD1 (6 bases). V lost 0 bases, J lost 7 bases, and 18 bases lay in between. The CDR3 extends over 16 amino acids. Germline assignment: CDR1 MGHRA and CDR2 YSYEKL. CDR3 loop: CASSQDLFRGQLEAFF. The CDR3 DNA follows: TGCGCCAGCAGCCAAGATCTGTTCCGGGGACAACTTGAAGCTTTCTTT.

This clonotype was seen only a few times. This rearrangement joins TRBV6-5 to TRBJ1-1; D call uncertain. CDR3 length: 14 residues. The V end was cut by 8 bases, the J end by 5 bases, with 18 bases between. Per germline, CDR1 MNHEY and CDR2 SVGAGI. The CDR3 sequence: CASRMGGFSTEAFF. The CDR3, as DNA: TGTGCCAGCCGAATGGGAGGGTTCTCGACTGAAGCTTTCTTT.

The chain carries TRBV7-9 and TRBJ1-1, with unresolved D. V was shortened by 4 bases and J by 7 bases, with 10 bases between the two germline ends. CDR3 length: 12 amino acids. Germline values: CDR1 SEHNR, CDR2 FQNEAQ (reference sequence). The CDR3 sequence is CASSSSTFEAFF. The CDR3 DNA reads as TGTGCCAGCAGCTCCTCGACCTTTGAAGCTTTCTTT.

The V call is TRBV14, the J call TRBJ2-3; maybe TRBD2 (6 bases). The CDR3 runs to 14 residues. Germline V gene lookup returns CDR1 SGHDN and CDR2 FVKESK. Trimming took 2 bases from V and 7 from J, leaving 13 bases between them. CDR3 in amino acids: CASSQSGGMNTQYF. The CDR3 coding sequence is TGTGCCAGCAGCCAATCCGGGGGAATGAATACGCAGTATTTT.

This clonotype was detected many times. The junction departs from germline at one end; a sequencing error may be responsible. The CDR3 DNA reads TGTGCCAGCAGCTTAGACCCGAACACCGGGGAGCTGTTTTTT. As protein: CASSLDPNTGELFF. The J gene is TRBJ2-2, the V gene TRBV5-1; D uncertain. The CDR3 has 14 amino acids. Germline-derived CDR1 and CDR2 are SGHRS and YFSETQ.

The chain employs TRBV12-3 or TRBV12-4 and TRBJ2-5; a possible D gene is TRBD1 (5 bases). Gene TRBJ2-7 matches the end of the DNA better, so the J call may be wrong. This CDR3 is built from 17 residues. The CDR3 is CASSRNGPAKGKYEQYF. DNA for the CDR3: TGTGCCAGCAGCCGAAACGGGCCAGCCAAGGGGAAGTACGAGCAGTACTTC.

The chain recombines TRBV12-3 or TRBV12-4 with TRBJ2-3; 8 nucleotides match TRBD2. V was pared by 7 bases and J by 1 base, with 7 bases of the junction left unmatched. This CDR3 comprises 15 residues. CDR3 DNA sequence: TGTGCCAGCACCCGGACTAGCCGCCGCACAGATACGCAGTATTTT. Amino acids: CASTRTSRRTDTQYF.

The rearrangement joins TRBV2 to TRBJ2-5, with 9 nucleotides matching TRBD1. This CDR3 spans 13 amino acids. Germline V gene data show CDR1 as SNHLY and CDR2 as FYNNEI. Trimming removed 11 bases from V and 2 bases from J; junction bases left unmatched: 6. The CDR3 DNA reads as TGTGCCTTAACAGGGGGCGGTCAAGAGACCCAGTACTTC. It encodes CALTGGGQETQYF.

The V and J genes are TRBV12-3 or TRBV12-4 and TRBJ2-2; D tentatively reads TRBD1 or TRBD2 (5 bases each). V was clipped by 3 bases and J by 5 bases, with 16 bases between them. This CDR3 has 16 amino acids. The CDR3 sequence is CASSFASGTWTGELFF. CDR3 in DNA: TGTGCCAGCAGTTTCGCTTCCGGGACCTGGACCGGGGAGCTGTTTTTT.

The chain couples TRBV7-9 to TRBJ2-1; D possibly uses TRBD1 or TRBD2 (6 bases each). Trimming shortened V by 4 bases and J by 13 bases, and 23 bases separated the two germline ends. Germline CDR1 SEHNR, CDR2 FQNEAQ (reference sequence). The length of the CDR3 is 15 residues. The CDR3 reads CASSWDTWGELDQFF. In DNA form, the CDR3 reads TGTGCCAGCAGCTGGGACACCTGGGGGGAGCTTGATCAGTTCTTC.

This clonotype has a handful of counts. The CDR3 nucleotides read TGCGCCAGCAGCCTCCGGGACAGGGGTGACACTGAAGCTTTCTTT. This sequence encodes CASSLRDRGDTEAFF. The rearrangement joins TRBV4-1 to TRBJ1-1; 10 nucleotides agree with TRBD1. The CDR3 has 15 residues. CDR1 and CDR2 (germline): MGHRA, YSYEKL. The ends lost 4 bases at V and 3 bases at J; junction bases unmatched: 5.

The J gene is TRBJ2-5, the V gene TRBV7-2, with a weak D call TRBD1 (5 bases). Germline V gene lookup returns CDR1 SGHTA and CDR2 FQGNSA. The CDR3 runs 13 residues. Trimming stripped 0 bases from V and 8 bases from J, with 10 bases between. CDR3 coding DNA: TGTGCCAGCAGCTTAGCTAAGGGGAACACCCAGTACTTC. This sequence encodes CASSLAKGNTQYF.

This clonotype was observed at least ten times. The V gene is TRBV18, the J gene TRBJ2-7; tentative D call: TRBD2 (7 bases). CDR3 length equals 16 residues. Per the germline V gene, CDR1 is KGHSH and CDR2 is LQKENI. Trimming cost V 0 bases and J 1 base, with 13 bases left between them. The CDR3 DNA follows: TGTGCCAGCTCACCACCTCGGGGGGCAAAGTCCTACGAGCAGTACTTC. Translated: CASSPPRGAKSYEQYF.

The V and J genes are TRBV7-9 and TRBJ1-2; 7 positions agree with TRBD1. Per germline, CDR1 SEHNR and CDR2 FQNEAQ (reference sequence). The CDR3 sequence is 14 residues long. V lost 1 base to trimming and J lost 3 bases; unmatched junction nucleotides: 2. The CDR3 here is CASSLDGTDYGYTF. DNA for the CDR3: TGTGCCAGCAGCTTAGACGGGACAGACTATGGCTACACCTTC.

V usage is TRBV9 and J usage is TRBJ1-1; TRBD1 agrees at 7 bases. Germline CDR1 and CDR2: SGDLS and YYNGEE. The CDR3 has 14 residues. J was trimmed by 2 bases and V by 2 bases; bases with no gene match: 3. CDR3 bases: TGTGCCAGCAGCGTGGGACAGAGAAACACTGAAGCTTTCTTT. This translates into CASSVGQRNTEAFF. Supplemented by reference TRBV9 and TRBJ1-1, the full variable domain reads DSGVTQTPKHLITATGQRVTLRCSPRSGDLSVYWYQQSLDQGLQFLIQYYNGEERAKGNILERFSAQQFPDLHSELNLSSLELGDSALYFCASSVGQRNTEAFFGQGTRLTVV.

The sample holds many counts of this clonotype. For the CDR3, the DNA is TGTGCCACCAGCAGAGATGGCACCTACAATGAGCAGTTCTTC. It translates to CATSRDGTYNEQFF. The V and J genes are TRBV15 and TRBJ2-1; D gene uncertain. Trimming stripped 0 bases from V and 2 bases from J, with 5 bases between. The CDR3 covers 14 residues. CDR1 LNHNV and CDR2 YYDKDF come from the germline V gene (reference sequence).

This clonotype was detected a few times. This chain links TRBV5-1 with TRBJ2-3, with D unclear. The V end lost 0 bases, the J end lost 1 base, and 9 bases lay between the germline ends. Germline CDR1 reads SGHRS; CDR2 reads YFSETQ. The CDR3 contains 15 residues. CDR3 nucleotide sequence: TGCGCCAGCAGCTTGGCCCGTCTTGGCACAGATACGCAGTATTTT. This sequence encodes CASSLARLGTDTQYF.

CDR3 sequence: CASSYSPGSGDPLAFF. CDR3 DNA sequence: TGTGCCAGCAGTTACTCACCGGGGTCTGGAGATCCTTTGGCTTTCTTT. The chain is built from TRBV6-5 and TRBJ1-1; D unclear. The CDR3 runs 16 residues. The V gene lost 0 bases and the J gene lost 11 bases, with 22 bases spanning the gap. Germline CDR1 reads MNHEY; CDR2 reads SVGAGI.

This clonotype came up a few times. The CDR3 is CASSFKKGVQFF. The CDR3 DNA reads TGTGCCAGCAGCTTTAAGAAGGGGGTGCAGTTCTTC. The chain has TRBV5-6 and TRBJ2-1; TRBD1 is a possible D gene (6 bases). Germline loops: CDR1 SGHDT, CDR2 YYEEEE. V was shortened by 2 bases and J by 12 bases, with 12 bases between the two germline ends. This CDR3 has 12 amino acids.

There are a few counts of this clonotype. The J gene is TRBJ1-4, the V gene TRBV20-1; D not resolved. Germline CDR1 is DFQATT and CDR2 is SNEGSKA (reference sequence). This CDR3 is 14 amino acids long. Trimming pared 3 bases from V and 4 bases from J, leaving 12 bases between. The CDR3 DNA reads as TGCAGTGCTAGGGAGCAGGAACTTAATGAAAAACTGTTTTTT. As protein: CSAREQELNEKLFF.

The V call is TRBV6-5, the J call TRBJ1-2; no clear D. Germline V gene data show CDR1 as MNHEY and CDR2 as SVGAGI. This CDR3 is 15 amino acids long. The V end was cut by 2 bases, the J end by 1 base, with 11 bases between. The CDR3 protein is CASSYRPPLNYGYTF. The DNA of the CDR3 is TGTGCCAGCAGTTACCGACCGCCACTTAACTATGGCTACACCTTC.

The CDR3 here is CASSLAGGSGVYEQYV. CDR3 DNA: TGTGCCAGCAGCTTAGCGGGGGGTTCCGGGGTATACGAGCAGTACGTC. The rearrangement links TRBV7-2 to TRBJ2-5; a weak D match, TRBD2 (6 bases). The J call may be faulty, since TRBJ2-7 better matches the DNA end. The CDR3 runs 16 residues. Germline CDR1 reads SGHTA; CDR2 reads FQGNSA.

Only a few counts were recorded for this clonotype. The gene calls are TRBV29-1 and TRBJ1-2, with a possible D match to TRBD1 (6 bases). This CDR3 has 14 amino acids. V was trimmed by 6 bases and J by 7 bases, leaving 21 bases between them. CDR1 is SQVTM, CDR2 ANQGSEA, per germline. CDR3 nucleotides: TGCAGCGTGACAGACACGGTCAGGGGACCTGGCTACACCTTC. Its protein is CSVTDTVRGPGYTF.

This clonotype turned up a few times. This chain links TRBV25-1 with TRBJ1-1; no clear D. Germline loops: CDR1 MGHDK, CDR2 SYGVNS. Between the trimmed V and J ends, which lost 3 bases and 4 bases, there was a span of 15 bases. The CDR3 consists of 15 residues. The CDR3 DNA sequence: TGTGCCAGCAGTGATCCGACTTTTTCGATCACTGAAGCTTTCTTT. Amino acid sequence: CASSDPTFSITEAFF.

This sequence joins TRBV20-1 and TRBJ1-1, with D tentatively TRBD1 (6 bases). V lost 5 bases to trimming and J lost 0 bases, with 16 bases between them. Germline values: CDR1 DFQATT, CDR2 SNEGSKA (reference sequence). The CDR3 has 15 residues. The CDR3 reads CSAPGTWAMNTEAFF. CDR3 DNA: TGCAGTGCTCCTGGGACATGGGCCATGAACACTGAAGCTTTCTTT.

The rearrangement joins TRBV20-1 to TRBJ1-3; 7 bases fit TRBD1. V lost 6 bases, J lost 4 bases, and 9 bases stayed unmatched. The CDR3 consists of 14 residues. CDR1 DFQATT and CDR2 SNEGSKA come from the germline V gene (reference sequence). The CDR3 nucleotides are TGCAGTGCCCAGGACAGGCCCATCGGAAACACCATATATTTT. Translation gives CSAQDRPIGNTIYF.

The chain carries TRBV7-9 and TRBJ2-5; D tentatively reads TRBD1 or TRBD2 (5 bases each). The closer fit of TRBJ2-1 to the DNA end suggests the J call may be wrong. Per germline, CDR1 SEHNR and CDR2 FQNEAQ (reference sequence). This CDR3 has 14 amino acids. As DNA, the CDR3 is TGTGCCAGCAGCTTGACTGGGACCGACGATGAGCAGTTCTTC. It codes for CASSLTGTDDEQFF.